This T cell receptor (beta chain) was sequenced for a study of T cell responses to AZD1222 COVID-19 vaccine (dated by TCRdb to 2020 to 2022). Describing the broader study: TCR sequencing covered more than 230 trial participants: 200 to 220 given two doses of AZD1222 and approximately 26 given two doses of MenACWY control vaccine. Enrollment into the trials was organized by age into subgroups of 18-55, 56-69 and 70-plus years, and those subgroups contained approximately 160, 26 and 62 TCR-sequenced participants, respectively.

CDR1 LGHDT and CDR2 YNNKEL are derived from the germline V gene (reference sequence). V ends up 5 bases short and J 5 bases short, with an unmatched junction base count of 8. Including the terminal cysteine and phenylalanine, the CDR3 comprises 14 residues. The only DNA kept is the CDR3, 42 bases in frame from the first base. The sample's time point label, in plain terms: about 28 days (+/-7) after the second vaccine dose. AZD1222 recipients with second doses at about 4 weeks or about 12 weeks were pooled, because spike-specific TCR depth and breadth did not differ between schedules. Vaccinee samples came from UK trials COV001 and COV002, including a single-blind randomized controlled phase 2/3 trial of AZD1222 (ChAdOx1 nCoV-19) in healthy adults. For TCRbeta chain sequencing, PBMC samples from trial participants were taken at day 0 and at day 28 after the second dose. The full study reports these points: Participants were mostly white British and included more females than males, and it was suggested by the authors that clonal diversity may have been underestimated. Spike-specific TCR breadth and depth rose significantly after two AZD1222 doses compared with day 0 and with MenACWY recipients. The vaccine-associated CD4 TCRs covered the entire spike protein, and the dominant responses fell in regions 160-218 and 743-854. In the small 56-69-year group, the increase in depth fell short of significance, most likely because of low power. Because no day 14 peak-response samples were available, the repertoires could be characterized only after the peak T cell response. Conclusions about previously exposed vaccinees are limited because only six or seven AZD1222 recipients were SARS-CoV-2 seropositive at baseline. Epitopes outside the regions mutated in the B.1.351 and B.1.1.7 variants were reportedly recognized by nearly half of the unique spike-specific TCRs.

On this clone itself: What this receptor recognizes is not known. Nothing much larger sits one base from this clone, and base qualities are not available.

The CDR3 regions of human TCRbeta chains were subjected to immunosequencing. The authors processed their data as follows. TCRs in the repertoires were matched against a reference library of SARS-CoV-2-specific TCRs that had been generated with the MIRA antigen-specificity platform. Breadth was defined as the fraction of unique TCRs that were SARS-CoV-2-associated. Depth was defined as the fraction of total T cells that were SARS-CoV-2-associated. Each spike-specific TCR was assigned to its reactive spike region and to a CD4 or CD8 class using the MIRA data. Log10-transformed breadth and depth values were compared by one-way ANOVA with Sidak's multiple comparisons tests. What TCRdb holds here is the immuneACCESS table cut down to in-frame rearrangements. Part of the clones is not present; checked against another copy, under half of the missing clones reflect an unresolved V gene, and the others are unexplained. V and J calls and clone size come straight from that table; D and trimming were deduced from the DNA. Recorded for this sample are tens of thousands of clones; around nine tenths of them occurred a single time. The ten top clones hold 14% of the sample.

This specimen was peripheral blood, taken 28 days after the second AZD1222 dose. The source of this sequence is an adult who received the AZD1222 COVID-19 vaccine. The chain is encoded by TRBV3-1 (or the pseudogene TRBV3-2) joined to TRBJ2-5, and TRBD2 matches 7 of the central bases. The DNA is as follows: TGTGCCAGCAGCATCGGCGGGGGTTACGAGACCCAGTACTTC. It specifies CASSIGGGYETQYF.